The 21 T cell receptor beta chains in this list originate from one sample, sequenced in a study of cytomegalovirus exposure and HLA in healthy donors. The PCR contained 60 Vbeta and 13 Jbeta primers. Some clones are missing from TCRdb's copy, which holds only in-frame ones; the method was immunoSEQ multiplex PCR. Among about 99,000 clones listed, about 80% were seen once. The specimen sequenced was PBMCs. Every receptor here comes from a male donor in good health and CMV-seropositive.

The rearrangement uses TRBV6-5 and TRBJ1-5; D possibly corresponds to TRBD1 (6 bases). Germline loops: CDR1 MNHEY, CDR2 SVGAGI. CDR3 size: 15 residues. V lost 0 bases and J lost 8, with 14 bases in between. The CDR3 coding sequence is TGTGCCAGCAGTTACTCGTCGCAGGGGAACGAGCCCCAGCATTTT. This sequence encodes CASSYSSQGNEPQHF.

The chain couples TRBV6-5 to TRBJ1-1, with D maybe TRBD1 (5 bases). With 0 bases removed from V and 0 bases from J, the gap between germline ends came to 5 bases. The V gene's germline CDR1 is MNHEY and CDR2 SVGAGI. This CDR3 spans 14 amino acids. The DNA of the CDR3 is TGTGCCAGCAGTTACTCCAGGGTGAACACTGAAGCTTTCTTT. As protein: CASSYSRVNTEAFF.

This sequence joins TRBV11-3 and TRBJ2-3; TRBD2 matches at 10 bases. Germline assignment: CDR1 SGHNT and CDR2 YENEEA. V dropped 4 bases and J dropped 3; count of bases not matched to a gene: 4. The CDR3 has 15 residues. CDR3 protein: CASSSTSGLTDTQYF. CDR3 DNA sequence: TGTGCCAGCAGCTCGACTAGCGGGTTAACAGATACGCAGTATTTT.

The V call is TRBV7-9, the J call TRBJ2-5; 8 bases are a match to TRBD1. This CDR3 contains 15 residues. Germline V gives CDR1 SEHNR, CDR2 FQNEAQ (reference sequence). V was pared by 4 bases and J by 2 bases, with 6 bases of the junction left unmatched. The DNA of the CDR3 is TGTGCCAGCAGCTCCGGACAGGGAACACAAGAGACCCAGTACTTC. Translating it yields CASSSGQGTQETQYF.

The chain uses TRBV6-5 and TRBJ1-2, with D perhaps matching TRBD1 (5 bases). This CDR3 region has 14 residues. Per the germline V gene, CDR1 is MNHEY and CDR2 is SVGAGI. Trimming stripped 6 bases from V and 0 bases from J, with 11 bases between. In DNA, the CDR3 is TGTGCCAGCAGCCAGGGCCCGACTAACTATGGCTACACCTTC. This encodes CASSQGPTNYGYTF.

The CDR3 nucleotides read TGTGCCAGCAGCTTAAGTGGCGGGACTAGATTCCACGAGCAGTACTTC. Protein: CASSLSGGTRFHEQYF. The chain carries TRBV7-9 and TRBJ2-7, with 8 bases fitting TRBD2. The V segment lost 2 bases and the J segment 5 bases; nucleotides outside the gene matches: 11. The CDR3 loop spans 16 amino acids. CDR1 and CDR2 (germline): SEHNR, FQNEAQ (reference sequence).

A note on this clone: The junction differs from germline at one of its ends, possibly a read error. This CDR3 reads CSSSYREEAVYEQYF. Here the CDR3 DNA reads TGTTCCAGCAGCTACAGGGAAGAGGCCGTCTACGAGCAGTACTTC. The V and J genes are TRBV7-9 and TRBJ2-7; D is possibly TRBD1 (6 bases). The V gene's germline CDR1 is SEHNR and CDR2 FQNEAQ (reference sequence). This CDR3 has 15 residues.

This clone was observed a few times. This chain connects TRBV21-1 to TRBJ2-7; the D segment call TRBD1 is taken from the table without a DNA check. TRBV21-1 is shown as a pseudogene. CDR3 length equals 14 residues. CDR3 protein: CASSKTGLSYEQYF. In DNA, the CDR3 is TGTGCCAGCAGCAAAACAGGTTTGTCCTACGAGCAGTACTTC.

The chain's CDR3 is CAWRKAGGQETQYF. The CDR3 region has the DNA TGTGCCTGGAGAAAAGCGGGGGGGCAAGAGACCCAGTACTTC. The chain is built from TRBV30 and TRBJ2-5, with TRBD2 matching 10 bases. The germline V gene encodes CDR1 GTSNPN and CDR2 SVGIG (reference sequence). The V and J ends lost 3 bases and 2 bases, in that order; junction bases with no gene match: 3. CDR3 length: 14 residues.

V gene TRBV9 combines with J gene TRBJ2-4; 8 nucleotides align to TRBD2. Trimming removed 0 bases from V and 4 bases from J; junction bases left unmatched: 3. This CDR3 is built from 15 residues. Germline CDR1 is SGDLS and CDR2 is YYNGEE. CDR3 sequence: CASSVEAGAKNIQYF. The CDR3 DNA is TGTGCCAGCAGCGTAGAAGCGGGGGCAAAAAACATTCAGTACTTC.

The rearrangement joins TRBV18 to TRBJ2-7; D might be TRBD1 (6 bases). Per the germline V gene, CDR1 is KGHSH and CDR2 is LQKENI. The V end was cut by 5 bases, the J end by 6 bases, with 26 bases between. The CDR3 consists of 17 residues. CDR3 loop: CASSTFSPDRPPSEQYF. CDR3 DNA: TGTGCCAGCTCAACTTTTTCGCCGGACAGACCTCCGTCCGAGCAGTACTTC.

The gene calls are TRBV19 and TRBJ2-5, with 9 bases fitting TRBD2. CDR3 size: 16 residues. After removal of 4 bases from V and 4 bases from J, the junction contained 10 bases not matched to a gene. CDR1 is LNHDA, CDR2 SQIVND, per germline (reference sequence). The chain's CDR3 is CASSSGGARGRETQYF. The CDR3 DNA reads TGTGCCAGTAGTAGCGGGGGGGCGAGGGGTCGAGAGACCCAGTACTTC.

The J gene is TRBJ1-1, the V gene TRBV7-6, with TRBD1 as a possible D gene (6 bases). The length of the CDR3 is 17 residues. V was clipped by 2 bases and J by 4 bases, with 20 bases between them. The germline CDR1 and CDR2 sequences are SGHVS and FNYEAQ. The CDR3 reads CASSLRGLRESATEAFF. In nucleotides, the CDR3 is TGTGCCAGCAGCTTAAGGGGGTTAAGAGAATCGGCCACTGAAGCTTTCTTT.

The chain carries TRBV4-1 and TRBJ2-5; 10 bases fit TRBD2. V lost 4 bases and J lost 2; bases outside the gene matches: 4. Germline CDR1 reads MGHRA; CDR2 reads YSYEKL. There are 15 residues in the CDR3. As DNA, the CDR3 is TGCGCCAGCAGCCGCGGACTAGCGGTGCAAGAGACCCAGTACTTC. Its translation: CASSRGLAVQETQYF.

This clone was counted only a few times. The rearrangement uses TRBV30 and TRBJ1-1; no clear D. The CDR3 has 14 amino acids. Germline V lookup: CDR1 GTSNPN, CDR2 SVGIG (reference sequence). V shed 1 base and J shed 4 bases, with 13 bases lying between them. Written as DNA, the CDR3 is TGTGCCTGGAGTGAGGAGGGAGCGGTCACTGAAGCTTTCTTT. It codes for CAWSEEGAVTEAFF.

This sequence joins TRBV29-1 and TRBJ1-6; TRBD1 matches at 10 bases. This CDR3 is built from 16 residues. J gave up 9 bases and V 6 bases, and 14 bases lay outside the gene matches. Germline V gene sequence: CDR1 SQVTM, CDR2 ANQGSEA. This chain's CDR3 is CSVVDRGRPRSSPLHF. In nucleotides, the CDR3 is TGCAGCGTGGTAGACAGGGGGCGTCCAAGGAGTTCACCCCTCCACTTT.

V gene TRBV5-4 combines with J gene TRBJ1-5; 7 bases are shared with TRBD1. CDR3 size: 17 residues. Germline V gene lookup returns CDR1 SGHNT and CDR2 YYREEE (reference sequence). V lost 7 bases to trimming and J lost 0 bases; unmatched junction nucleotides: 13. The CDR3 DNA follows: TGTGCCAGCCGCCCCGGGACAGTAAACGTTAGCAATCAGCCCCAGCATTTT. Its protein product is CASRPGTVNVSNQPQHF.

J is TRBJ1-1 and V is TRBV9, with D uncertain. The CDR3 is 14 amino acids. CDR1 and CDR2 (germline): SGDLS, YYNGEE. The V gene lost 0 bases and the J gene lost 0 bases, with 6 bases spanning the gap. CDR3 sequence: CASSVARVNTEAFF. CDR3 nucleotides: TGTGCCAGCAGCGTAGCCCGGGTGAACACTGAAGCTTTCTTT.

This chain joins TRBV30 and TRBJ2-7, with 10 bases identical to TRBD1. V lost 2 bases, J lost 2 bases, and 6 bases stayed unmatched. The CDR3 runs to 15 residues. CDR1 and CDR2 from the germline V gene are GTSNPN and SVGIG (reference sequence). CDR3 coding DNA: TGTGCCTGGAGTCCCTGGGACAGGGGTCCCTACGAGCAGTACTTC. This translates into CAWSPWDRGPYEQYF.

V is TRBV6-6 and J is TRBJ2-7, with 8 positions matching TRBD1. Germline-derived CDR1 and CDR2 are MNHNY and SVGAGI (reference sequence). The CDR3 length is 14 residues. J lost 2 bases, V lost 4 bases, and 4 bases had no gene match. CDR3 residues: CASSSGTGPYEQYF. CDR3 DNA sequence: TGTGCCAGCAGTTCCGGGACAGGCCCCTACGAGCAGTACTTC.

This chain uses TRBV4-2 with TRBJ2-4; maybe TRBD1 (7 bases). Trimming stripped 4 bases from V and 2 bases from J, with 12 bases between. The CDR3 extends over 15 amino acids. Germline CDR1 is LGHNA and CDR2 is YNFKEQ. The CDR3 DNA sequence: TGTGCCAGCAGCCCAGGGGGGACGACCAAAAACATTCAGTACTTC. Its protein product is CASSPGGTTKNIQYF.